These T cell receptor beta chains were read from a single sample in a study of PD-L1 blockade in urothelial cancer. Profiled with immunoSEQ multiplex PCR; TCRdb holds only in-frame clones, not every one. The table records around 30,000 clones, around 87% of them present only once. Sample: PBMCs, taken around atezolizumab (anti-PD-L1) treatment. Source of these receptors: a man aged 50 or older with urothelial cancer. CDR3s include the opening cysteine and the closing phenylalanine or tryptophan. The order of the fields is CDR3 protein, V gene, D gene, J gene, CDR3 length. D genes are given only for firm matches.

CASSFPYQNIQYF | TRBV11-2 | NA | TRBJ2-4 | 13
CASSSLSTDTQYF | TRBV18 | NA | TRBJ2-3 | 13
CASSLGLTNYGYTF | TRBV5-6 | NA | TRBJ1-2 | 14
CASSWDRSSGNTIYF | TRBV5-1 | TRBD1 | TRBJ1-3 | 15
CASSPTTGNGGNNEQFF | TRBV7-9 | TRBD2 | TRBJ2-1 | 17
CAWSRDSLSYNSPLHF | TRBV30 | TRBD1 | TRBJ1-6 | 16
CASSQRSNEQYF | TRBV7-2 | NA | TRBJ2-7 | 12
CASSFGQGATGELFF | TRBV9 | TRBD1 | TRBJ2-2 | 15
CASSPRLAGDPANNEQFF | TRBV5-4 | TRBD2 | TRBJ2-1 | 18
CASSFGPATNTEAFF | TRBV7-9 | NA | TRBJ1-1 | 15
CAISEVGRGSRDTEAFF | TRBV10-3 | TRBD1 | TRBJ1-1 | 17
CSGNRGQNTEAFF | TRBV29-1 | TRBD1 | TRBJ1-1 | 13
CASLGLAGVTGELFF | TRBV2 | TRBD2 | TRBJ2-2 | 15
CASSQEESGRGPDTQYF | TRBV4-3 | TRBD2 | TRBJ2-3 | 17
CASSSDGRETQYF | TRBV25-1 | NA | TRBJ2-5 | 13
CATQTGSGNTIYF | TRBV6-6 | NA | TRBJ1-3 | 13
CATSKTLDRVVQETQYF | TRBV15 | TRBD1 | TRBJ2-5 | 17
CASSRSGTGTLANEKLFF | TRBV18 | TRBD1 | TRBJ1-4 | 18
CASSGSLTAKLGYTF | TRBV6-1 | NA | TRBJ1-2 | 15